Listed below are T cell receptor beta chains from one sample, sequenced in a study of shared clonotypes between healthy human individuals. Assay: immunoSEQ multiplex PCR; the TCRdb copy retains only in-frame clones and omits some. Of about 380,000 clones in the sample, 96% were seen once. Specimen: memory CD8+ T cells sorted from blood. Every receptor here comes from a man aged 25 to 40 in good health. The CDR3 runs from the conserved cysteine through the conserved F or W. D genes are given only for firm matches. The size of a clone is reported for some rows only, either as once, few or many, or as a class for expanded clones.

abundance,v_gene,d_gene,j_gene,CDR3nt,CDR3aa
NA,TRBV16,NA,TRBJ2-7,TGTGCCAGCAGCCAAGAAAGGTACGAGCAGTACTTC,CASSQERYEQYF
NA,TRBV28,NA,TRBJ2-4,TGTGCCAGCAGTTCCCCCGGACGGCTAATTCAGTACTTC,CASSSPGRLIQYF
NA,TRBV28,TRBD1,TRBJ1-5,TGTGCCAGCGGCTCGGGGACAGGGGGCCTACAGCCCCAGCATTTT,CASGSGTGGLQPQHF
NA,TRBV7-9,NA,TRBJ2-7,TGTGCCAGCAGCTCCACCCTAGGCCCAGGAGGTCACAACTACGAGCAGTACTTC,CASSSTLGPGGHNYEQYF
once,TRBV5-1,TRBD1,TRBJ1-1,TGCGCCAGCAGCTTGGGGACAGGGGTGAACACTGAAGCTTTCTTT,CASSLGTGVNTEAFF
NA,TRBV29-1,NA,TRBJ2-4,TGCAGCGTTGCAGGAGGGCCGGCCAAAAACATTCAGTACTTC,CSVAGGPAKNIQYF
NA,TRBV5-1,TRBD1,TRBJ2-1,TGCGCCAGCAGCTTGGGACAGGGCAATGAGCAGTTCTTC,CASSLGQGNEQFF
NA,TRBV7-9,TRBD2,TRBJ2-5,TGTGCCAGCAGCTTAAGACGACCGGCAGGACTAGCGGTCCAAGAGACCCAGTACTTC,CASSLRRPAGLAVQETQYF
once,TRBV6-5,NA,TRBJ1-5,TGTGCCAGCAGTTACTCGCAGGGAGGCAATCAGCCCCAGCATTTT,CASSYSQGGNQPQHF
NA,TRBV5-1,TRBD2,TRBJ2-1,TGCGCCAGCAGCTTGAGTCTAAGCGGGGGCTACAATGAGCAGTTCTTC,CASSLSLSGGYNEQFF
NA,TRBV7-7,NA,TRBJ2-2,TGTGCTAGCAGCTTACGGGTGAACACCGGGGAGCTGTTTTTT,CASSLRVNTGELFF
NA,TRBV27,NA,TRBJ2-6,TGTGCCAGCAGGATAACTCCGGGACACGGGACACACTACATAAGGGTCCTGACTTTC,CASRITPGHGTHYIRVLTF
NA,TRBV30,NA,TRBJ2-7,TGTGCCTGGACAAACGGGATTAACGACGAGCAGTACTTC,CAWTNGINDEQYF
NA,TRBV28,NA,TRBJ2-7,TGTGCCAGCGGCCCGAAACAGGTTGGGGCCTACGAGCAGTACTTC,CASGPKQVGAYEQYF
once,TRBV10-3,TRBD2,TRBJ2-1,TGTGCCACCGAGGGACTAGCGGGAGTAGGGTCAGCTGGGGATGAGCAGTTCTTC,CATEGLAGVGSAGDEQFF
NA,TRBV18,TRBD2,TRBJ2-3,TGTGCCAGCTCACCACCGCGGGGGACAGATACGCAGTATTTT,CASSPPRGTDTQYF
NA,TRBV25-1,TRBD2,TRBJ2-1,TGTGCCAGCAGTGGGGGACTAGCGGGAGGATTATCCTACAATGAGCAGTTCTTC,CASSGGLAGGLSYNEQFF
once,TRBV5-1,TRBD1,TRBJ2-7,TGCGCCAGCAGCTTGGGACAGGGCCATTACGAGCAGTACTTC,CASSLGQGHYEQYF
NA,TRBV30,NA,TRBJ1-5,TGTGCCTGGGCCGGGCCCCAGCATTTT,CAWAGPQHF
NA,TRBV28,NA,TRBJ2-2,TGTGCCAGCAGCCCGCACGGGGAGCTGTTTTTT,CASSPHGELFF
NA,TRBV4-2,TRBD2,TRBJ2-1,TGTGCCAGCAGCCATGGTCAGGGACTAGCGGATTTCAATGAGCAGTTCTTC,CASSHGQGLADFNEQFF
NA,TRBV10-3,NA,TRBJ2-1,TGTGCCACCAATGAGCAGTTCTTC,CATNEQFF
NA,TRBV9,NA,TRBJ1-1,TGTGCCAGCAGCGGCCGAGCGGGGGCAAACCGGGACAACGCTTTCTTT,CASSGRAGANRDNAFF
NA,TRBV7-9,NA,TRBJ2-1,TGTGCCAGCAGCCGCAGCCCCACGCAGGCATATGAGCAGTTCTTC,CASSRSPTQAYEQFF
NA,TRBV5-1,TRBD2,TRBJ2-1,TGCGCCAGCAGTCCCCTAGCGGGCCCAGGCTACAATGAGCAGTTCTTC,CASSPLAGPGYNEQFF
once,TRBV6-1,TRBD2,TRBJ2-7,TGTGCCAGCAGGGGACTAGCGGGAGGGCCCCACGAGCAGTACTTC,CASRGLAGGPHEQYF
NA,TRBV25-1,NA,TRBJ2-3,TGTGCCAGCAGTAAATATACAGGGAGGCGCACAGATACGCAGTATTTT,CASSKYTGRRTDTQYF
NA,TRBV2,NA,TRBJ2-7,TGTGCCAGCAGTGTAACCTCCGAGCAGTACTTC,CASSVTSEQYF
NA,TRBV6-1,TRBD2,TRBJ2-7,TGTGCCAGCAGTGAGACAGCGGGAGGACCGAAGTTGCACGAGCAGTACTTC,CASSETAGGPKLHEQYF
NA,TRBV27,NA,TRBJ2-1,TGTGCCAGCAGCCGTCGGGGTAATGAGCAGTTCTTC,CASSRRGNEQFF
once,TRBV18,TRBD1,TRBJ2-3,TGTGCCAGCTCTTGGACAGGGGATGACGGAACGCAGTATTTT,CASSWTGDDGTQYF
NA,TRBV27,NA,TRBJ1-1,TGTGCCAGCAGTTACCGACAGAACACTGAAGCTTTCTTT,CASSYRQNTEAFF
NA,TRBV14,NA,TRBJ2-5,TGTGCCAGCAGCCCCCGGGACTCTGGATGGAAGACCCAGTACTTC,CASSPRDSGWKTQYF
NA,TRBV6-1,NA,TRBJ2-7,TGTGCCAGCAGTGCAAAAGGGGGGTCCGGCTACGAGCAGTACTTC,CASSAKGGSGYEQYF
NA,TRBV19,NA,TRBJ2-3,TGTGCCAGTAGAGATGGGCCATCCACAGATACGCAGTATTTT,CASRDGPSTDTQYF
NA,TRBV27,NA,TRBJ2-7,TGTGCCAGCAGTTTATCCGGGGGTGGGCGATACGAGCAGTACTTC,CASSLSGGGRYEQYF
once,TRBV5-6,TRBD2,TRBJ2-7,TGTGCCAGCAAGGGAGGGACCCACGAGCAGTACTTC,CASKGGTHEQYF
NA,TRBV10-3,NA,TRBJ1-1,TGTGCCATCCTCGGGACCGGGAACACTGAAGCTTTCTTT,CAILGTGNTEAFF
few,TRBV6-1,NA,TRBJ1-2,TGTGCCAGCAGTGGACACTATGGCTACACCTTC,CASSGHYGYTF
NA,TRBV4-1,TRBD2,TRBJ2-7,TGCGCCAGCAGCATCGGGACTAGCGGGAGATCCTCCTACGAGCAGTACTTC,CASSIGTSGRSSYEQYF
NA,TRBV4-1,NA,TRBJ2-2,TGCGCCAGCAGCCAAGATCAGGTGCAAGCCGGGGAGCTGTTTTTT,CASSQDQVQAGELFF
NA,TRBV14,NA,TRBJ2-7,TGTGCCAGCAGCCACAGGGTTAAGAGCTCCTACGAGCAGTACTTC,CASSHRVKSSYEQYF
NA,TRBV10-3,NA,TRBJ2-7,TGTGCCATCAAAGCACAGCCACTCTCCTACGAGCAGTACTTC,CAIKAQPLSYEQYF
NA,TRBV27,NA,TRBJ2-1,TGTGCCAGCCAGCCCCGGCGTACGCCCTACAATGAGCAGTTCTTC,CASQPRRTPYNEQFF
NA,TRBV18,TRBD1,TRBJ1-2,TGTGCCAGCTCACCGGACAGGGTCCCAAATAACTATGGCTACACCTTC,CASSPDRVPNNYGYTF
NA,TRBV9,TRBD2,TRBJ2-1,TGTGCCAGCAGCGGGTTTGGTAGCGGGAGCTCCTACAATGAGCAGTTCTTC,CASSGFGSGSSYNEQFF
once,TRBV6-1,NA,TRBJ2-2,TGTGCCAGCGGTTCAGGAACCGGGGAGCTGTTTTTT,CASGSGTGELFF
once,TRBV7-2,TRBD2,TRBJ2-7,TGTGCCAGCAGCCTATCTAGCGGGGAGGTGTACGAGCAGTACTTC,CASSLSSGEVYEQYF
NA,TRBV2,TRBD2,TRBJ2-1,TGTGCCAGCACCACGACTAGCGGGGTCTACAATGAGCAGTTCTTC,CASTTTSGVYNEQFF
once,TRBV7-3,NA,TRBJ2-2,TGTGCCAGCAGCTCTCTGTCGCGGGACACCGGGGAGCTGTTTTTT,CASSSLSRDTGELFF
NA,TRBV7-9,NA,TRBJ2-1,TGTGCCAGCAGCCCCAAGGGGCAGGGGGGATCCTACAATGAGCAGTTCTTC,CASSPKGQGGSYNEQFF
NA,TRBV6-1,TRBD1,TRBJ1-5,TGTGCCAGCAGTGACCCAGGGGGCGTACGGCAGCCCCAGCATTTT,CASSDPGGVRQPQHF
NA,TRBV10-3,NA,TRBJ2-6,TGTGCCATCAGCCCCGGGGCCAACGTCCTGACTTTC,CAISPGANVLTF
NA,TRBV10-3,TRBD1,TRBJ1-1,TGTGCCATCCGGACAGGCGGGACTGAAGCTTTCTTT,CAIRTGGTEAFF
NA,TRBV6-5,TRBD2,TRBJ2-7,TGTGCCAGCAGTTACGGGGCGGGAGTTTCGTACGAGCAGTACTTC,CASSYGAGVSYEQYF
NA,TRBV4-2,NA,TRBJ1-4,TGTGCCAGCAGCCAAGATCGGTACTCAACTAATGAAAAACTGTTTTTT,CASSQDRYSTNEKLFF
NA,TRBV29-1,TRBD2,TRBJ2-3,TGCAGCGTTGAGACTAGCGGGAGTAGATTCGACACAGATACGCAGTATTTT,CSVETSGSRFDTDTQYF
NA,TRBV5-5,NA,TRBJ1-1,TGTGCCAGCAGCTACGGACACCTAAACACTGAAGCTTTCTTT,CASSYGHLNTEAFF